The 15 T cell receptor beta chains presented below share a single source sample, sequenced in a study of shared clonotypes between healthy human individuals. Assay used: immunoSEQ multiplex PCR; TCRdb lists only in-frame clones, some missing. The sample lists 600,000 to 750,000 clones, over 60% seen once, with about 1.7% in the top ten. Material for sequencing was memory CD4+ T cells sorted from blood. Subset meaning: CD45RA-negative fraction. Receptor source: a woman in her 30s in good health.

The chain recombines TRBV2 with TRBJ2-7, with D possibly being TRBD1 (5 bases). This CDR3 has 14 amino acids. Germline values: CDR1 SNHLY, CDR2 FYNNEI. Deletions cut 4 bases from V and 0 bases from J, with 10 bases between. DNA of the CDR3: TGTGCCAGCAGTGGCCTGACAGCCTCCTACGAGCAGTACTTC. It translates to CASSGLTASYEQYF.

J is TRBJ2-7 and V is TRBV11-2; 8 positions match TRBD2. V lost 1 base, J lost 4 bases, and 6 bases stayed unmatched. The germline gives CDR1 SGHAT, CDR2 FQNNGV. CDR3 length equals 15 residues. CDR3 DNA: TGTGCCAGCAGCTTAGGGGGGACTAGTCCGTACGAGCAGTACTTC. This codes for CASSLGGTSPYEQYF.

This chain links TRBV5-6 with TRBJ2-7, with 10 bases lining up with TRBD2. Trimming removed 0 bases from V and 0 bases from J; junction bases left unmatched: 12. The CDR3 is made up of 19 amino acids. The germline gives CDR1 SGHDT, CDR2 YYEEEE. CDR3 DNA: TGTGCCAGCAGCTTGGGCTCCGGGCTAGCGGGAGAACACTCCTACGAGCAGTACTTC. Translating gives CASSLGSGLAGEHSYEQYF.

The chain's CDR3 is CASSYSRGLNTEAFF. CDR3 DNA: TGTGCCAGCAGTTACAGCCGGGGATTGAACACTGAAGCTTTCTTT. This chain connects TRBV6-5 to TRBJ1-1; no clear D. The ends were cut back, 2 bases at V and 0 bases at J, with 10 bases in the middle. This CDR3 spans 15 amino acids. CDR1 MNHEY and CDR2 SVGAGI come from the germline V gene.

This chain uses TRBV11-3 with TRBJ2-1, with 7 positions matching TRBD1. Germline V lookup: CDR1 SGHNT, CDR2 YENEEA. The CDR3 consists of 16 residues. V lost 0 bases and J lost 7; bases outside the gene matches: 9. This CDR3 is CASSLDRVRGKNEQFF. The CDR3 DNA sequence: TGTGCCAGCAGCTTAGATCGGGTCAGGGGGAAAAATGAGCAGTTCTTC.

This clone showed up just once. This same CDR3 is encoded by further DNA sequences in the sample. The CDR3 sequence: CASSVGPETNTGELFF. For the CDR3, the DNA is TGTGCCAGCAGCGTAGGTCCGGAAACGAACACCGGGGAGCTGTTTTTT. The chain couples TRBV9 to TRBJ2-2; no definite D call. The CDR3 sequence is 16 residues long. CDR1 is SGDLS, CDR2 YYNGEE, per germline. Trimming cost V 0 bases and J 0 bases, with 9 bases left between them.

CDR3 DNA: TGCAGCGTTAAAACAGAGACCTGGAATGAGCAGTTCTTC. Translated, it gives CSVKTETWNEQFF. The genes are TRBV29-1 and TRBJ2-1; D is ambiguous. The V end was cut by 5 bases, the J end by 7 bases, with 15 bases between. The CDR3 has 13 amino acids. The germline gives CDR1 SQVTM, CDR2 ANQGSEA.

This chain uses TRBV6-6 with TRBJ2-5, with D uncertain. The CDR3 spans 13 residues. The germline V and J ends were trimmed by 0 bases and 5 bases, with 7 bases remaining between them. Per germline, CDR1 MNHNY and CDR2 SVGAGI (reference sequence). CDR3 in DNA: TGTGCCAGCAGTTACTCAATCGGGGAGACCCAGTACTTC. Translated, it gives CASSYSIGETQYF.

The rearrangement uses TRBV19 and TRBJ2-7, with D possibly being TRBD2 (5 bases). Germline V gene lookup returns CDR1 LNHDA and CDR2 SQIVND (reference sequence). This CDR3 region has 14 residues. V lost 2 bases, J lost 1 base, and 9 bases lay in between. The CDR3 reads CASSIKRDSYEQYF. DNA of the CDR3: TGTGCCAGTAGTATAAAGAGGGATTCCTACGAGCAGTACTTC.

This clone was counted between two and nine times. Different DNA sequences within this sample yield the same CDR3. The chain carries TRBV14 and TRBJ2-3; TRBD2 might be the D (6 bases). V lost 1 base to trimming and J lost 0 bases, with 11 bases between them. The CDR3 sequence is 16 residues long. Germline CDR1 and CDR2: SGHDN and FVKESK. CDR3 amino acids: CASSQVGGASTDTQYF. DNA of the CDR3: TGTGCCAGCAGCCAAGTCGGGGGAGCCAGCACAGATACGCAGTATTTT.

V usage is TRBV6-1 and J usage is TRBJ1-5; the match to TRBD1 covers 8 bases. CDR3 length: 18 amino acids. The V segment lost 4 bases and the J segment 2 bases; nucleotides outside the gene matches: 13. The V gene's germline CDR1 is MNHNS and CDR2 SASEGT. CDR3 protein: CASSGRTGSTIGNQPQHF. CDR3 DNA sequence: TGTGCCAGCAGTGGACGGACAGGGTCGACGATTGGCAATCAGCCCCAGCATTTT.

This sequence joins TRBV10-2 and TRBJ2-7; 8 bases are shared with TRBD1. This CDR3 spans 13 amino acids. CDR1 WSHSY and CDR2 SAAADI come from the germline V gene. With 10 bases clipped from V and 2 bases from J, the junction kept 7 bases outside the gene matches. CDR3 in amino acids: CATQQGVAYEQYF. CDR3 DNA sequence: TGCGCCACTCAACAGGGGGTCGCCTACGAGCAGTACTTC.

This clone was seen only a few times. The V gene is TRBV18, the J gene TRBJ2-2; TRBD2 matches 11 bases. J was trimmed by 6 bases and V by 0 bases; bases with no gene match: 6. Germline V CDR1 and CDR2: KGHSH, LQKENI. The CDR3 consists of 17 residues. In DNA form, the CDR3 reads TGTGCCAGCTCACCACCTCCCTTAGCGGGAGGGCCCGGGGAGCTGTTTTTT. Translation: CASSPPPLAGGPGELFF.

A note on this clone: The same CDR3 arises from other DNA sequences in this sample as well. This chain links TRBV7-2 with TRBJ1-5; D is undetermined. This CDR3 is built from 14 residues. V was clipped by 5 bases and J by 2 bases, with 10 bases between them. Germline CDR1 SGHTA, CDR2 FQGNSA. The DNA of the CDR3 is TGTGCCAGCAGCAAAACGGGCGGCAATCAGCCCCAGCATTTT. It yields the protein CASSKTGGNQPQHF.

The chain couples TRBV18 to TRBJ2-1, with D hard to call. Germline lookup yields CDR1 KGHSH and CDR2 LQKENI. The CDR3 consists of 15 residues. V lost 3 bases and J 5 bases, leaving 14 bases between the germline ends. CDR3 in DNA: TGTGCCAGCTCACCGTATGAGAGAACTAACAATGAGCAGTTCTTC. It encodes CASSPYERTNNEQFF.